These 15 T cell receptor beta chains came from one sample sequenced in a study of regulatory T cells in long-lasting Graves disease. With iRepertoire HTBI primers and Arm-PCR of CDR3 regions, TCR beta libraries were built. From the multiplex PCR reads, TCRdb called clonotypes with MiXCR, one entry per CDR3 protein. Here the sample spans just over 600,000 distinct CDR3 sequences, roughly 15% being singletons. Documented time point: newly diagnosed GD, antithyroid drugs for less than 3 months. The TCR library was made from RNA that had been extracted from PBMCs in TRIzol. The same sample was also used in a study of T cells in Graves' hyperthyroidism and ophthalmopathy.

The specimen comprised peripheral blood mononuclear cells (PBMCs), sampled at new diagnosis, from a patient treated with antithyroid drugs. These TCRs come from a woman in her thirties with Graves disease.

This clonotype occurred many times. The rearrangement links TRBV7-2 to TRBJ1-2, with unresolved D. Germline V lookup: CDR1 SGHTA, CDR2 FQGNSA. Trimming left V 7 bases short and J 8 bases short, with 23 bases between. CDR3 length: 15 residues. The CDR3 DNA is TGTGCCAGCACCACCGGTGTGACGTCAGCGGAGGGCTACACCTTC. It yields the protein CASTTGVTSAEGYTF.

V is TRBV30 and J is TRBJ1-3; D not resolved. This CDR3 has 16 residues. The germline gives CDR1 GTSNPN, CDR2 SVGIG (reference sequence). Trimming took off 2 bases at V and 4 bases at J, with 18 bases between the two ends. The CDR3: CAWSSLVRLYGNTIYF. The CDR3 DNA sequence: TGTGCCTGGAGTAGTCTAGTACGGCTTTACGGAAACACCATATATTTT.

This clonotype was seen a few times. Its ends do not fully match the called genes, so a read error is possible. The rearrangement joins TRBV29-1 to TRBJ2-7; 8 bases align to TRBD1. This CDR3 region has 12 residues. CDR1 is SQVTM and CDR2 is ANQGSEA in the germline V gene. The CDR3: CSAGQGSYKQYF. The CDR3, as DNA: TGCAGCGCAGGACAGGGAAGCTACAAGCAGTACTTC.

The table lists this clonotype with a few counts. The chain has TRBV3-1 and TRBJ1-2; unclear D gene. The V and J ends lost 3 bases and 6 bases respectively, with 8 bases between them. The CDR3 is 12 residues long. CDR1 and CDR2 (germline): LGHDT, YNNKEL (reference sequence). The CDR3 DNA is TGTGCCAGCAGCCAGGCGTGGGATGGCTACACCTTC. It translates to CASSQAWDGYTF.

V gene TRBV20-1 combines with J gene TRBJ2-3, with D perhaps matching TRBD2 (5 bases). The CDR3 extends over 15 amino acids. The V gene's germline CDR1 is DFQATT and CDR2 SNEGSKA (reference sequence). Trimming shortened V by 0 bases and J by 1 base, and 11 bases separated the two germline ends. CDR3 sequence: CSARDGTRGTDTQYF. CDR3 nucleotide sequence: TGCAGTGCTAGAGACGGCACTAGGGGCACAGATACGCAGTATTTT.

This clonotype showed up just a few times. The V call is TRBV29-1, the J call TRBJ1-1; no firm D call. The CDR3 has 14 amino acids. V gave up 7 bases and J gave up 2 bases, with 17 bases separating them. CDR1 and CDR2 (germline): SQVTM, ANQGSEA. Here the CDR3 DNA reads TGCAGCGGCAGGATGGTCGGCCAAAACACTGAAGCTTTCTTT. Residues: CSGRMVGQNTEAFF.

J is TRBJ2-6 and V is TRBV15; weak D call: TRBD1 (6 bases). The CDR3 has 17 residues. Trimming shortened V by 3 bases and J by 1 base, and 13 bases separated the two germline ends. Germline-derived CDR1 and CDR2 are LNHNV and YYDKDF (reference sequence). The CDR3, as DNA: TGTGCCACCAGCAGGGTCAGTGGACAGTCTGGGGCCAACGTCCTGACTTTC. Amino acids: CATSRVSGQSGANVLTF.

Many counts were recorded for this clonotype. This chain joins TRBV2 and TRBJ1-5; D is ambiguous. The germline V and J ends were trimmed by 0 bases and 9 bases, with 9 bases remaining between them. CDR1 and CDR2 (germline): SNHLY, FYNNEI. The CDR3 runs 13 residues. CDR3 coding DNA: TGTGCCAGCAGTGAAGCTACGTTCTGGCCCCAGCATTTT. Translating gives CASSEATFWPQHF. Full variable domain (rest looked up from reference TRBV2 and TRBJ1-5): EPEVTQTPSHQVTQMGQEVILRCVPISNHLYFYWYRQILGQKVEFLVSFYNNEISEKSEIFDDQFSVERPDGSNFTLKIRSTKLEDSAMYFCASSEATFWPQHFGDGTRLSIL.

This clonotype was counted ten times or more. V is TRBV2 and J is TRBJ2-1, with D tentatively TRBD1 (7 bases). Germline V gene lookup returns CDR1 SNHLY and CDR2 FYNNEI. The V gene lost 10 bases and the J gene lost 9 bases, with 25 bases spanning the gap. This CDR3 region has 15 residues. The CDR3 loop is CATDAGGFGGGEQFF. In DNA, the CDR3 is TGTGCCACCGACGCAGGGGGTTTCGGGGGAGGTGAGCAGTTCTTC.

The rearrangement uses TRBV20-1 and TRBJ2-7, with TRBD1 matching over 10 bases. Trimming removed 0 bases from V and 3 bases from J; junction bases left unmatched: 5. The CDR3 sequence is 15 residues long. Per the germline V gene, CDR1 is DFQATT and CDR2 is SNEGSKA (reference sequence). The CDR3 spells CSARDQRTGGYEQYF. For the CDR3, the DNA is TGCAGTGCTAGAGATCAGCGGACAGGGGGCTACGAGCAGTACTTC.

CDR3 loop: CASSQVTGIPSNEQFF. CDR3 sequence (DNA): TGTGCCAGCAGCCAAGTAACCGGGATCCCTAGTAATGAGCAGTTCTTC. V is TRBV3-1 and J is TRBJ2-1; TRBD2 is a possible D gene (5 bases). Germline lookup yields CDR1 LGHDT and CDR2 YNNKEL (reference sequence). Trimming pared 1 base from V and 7 bases from J, leaving 17 bases between. There are 16 residues in the CDR3.

There are a few counts of this clonotype. The rearrangement uses TRBV19 and TRBJ2-5; 8 nucleotides match TRBD1. The CDR3 is made up of 13 amino acids. With 7 bases clipped from V and 5 bases from J, the junction kept 6 bases outside the gene matches. Germline V gene lookup returns CDR1 LNHDA and CDR2 SQIVND (reference sequence). CDR3 amino acids: CASKNQGAETQYF. CDR3 DNA: TGTGCCAGTAAAAATCAGGGGGCGGAGACCCAGTACTTC.

This clonotype was counted between two and nine times. The chain combines TRBV4-1 with TRBJ2-7; 13 nucleotides align to TRBD2. The CDR3 is 14 amino acids. Germline V gene data show CDR1 as MGHRA and CDR2 as YSYEKL. V lost 3 bases to trimming and J lost 7 bases; unmatched junction nucleotides: 3. The CDR3: CASSQGLAGREQYF. CDR3 DNA sequence: TGCGCCAGCAGCCAGGGACTAGCGGGAAGAGAGCAGTACTTC.

At least ten counts were recorded for this clonotype. The CDR3, as DNA: TGTGCCAGCAGTGGCACAGGGGCCCGGCCTGAGCAGTTCTTC. It is translated as CASSGTGARPEQFF. V and J are TRBV2 and TRBJ2-1; TRBD1 agrees at 7 bases. CDR3 size: 14 residues. The V gene end was trimmed by 4 bases and the J gene end by 9 bases; junction bases not matched to a gene: 9. In germline, CDR1 is SNHLY, CDR2 FYNNEI.

This clonotype was seen more than once but under ten times. The chain links TRBV7-2 to TRBJ2-1, with a possible D match to TRBD1 (5 bases). Looked up from germline, CDR1 is SGHTA and CDR2 is FQGNSA. The CDR3 is 14 residues long. V lost 0 bases, J lost 9 bases, and 12 bases lay in between. CDR3 loop: CASSLALQAGEQFF. The CDR3 DNA sequence: TGTGCCAGCAGCTTAGCTCTACAGGCTGGTGAGCAGTTCTTC.